The present T cell receptor (beta chain) was sequenced within a study of blood T cell repertoires in COVID-19. Across the study: Some COVID-19 samples were acute and others convalescent; all came from the United States, Italy and Spain.

The CDR3 runs to 14 residues. The V gene's germline CDR1 is MDHEN and CDR2 SYDVKM. The V and J ends lost 7 bases and 0 bases, in that order; junction bases with no gene match: 3. Under the authors' procedure: Reference gene primers were amplified, and this amplification served to estimate nucleated cell counts. TCRdb's table, derived via immunoSEQ multiplex PCR, lists solely in-frame clones and lacks some. V, J and clone size were drawn from that table, and D and trimming were deduced from the DNA. The sample carries about 37,000 clones, roughly nine tenths recorded once. The chain uses TRBV28 and TRBJ1-3, with 7 bases identical to TRBD1. The sequence was obtained from a human donor in a cohort sampled during active COVID-19. Sequencing was carried out using peripheral blood. In DNA, the CDR3 is TGTGCCAGCACGGACAGGCCCTCTGGAAACACCATATATTTT. Translation gives CASTDRPSGNTIYF.